These 7 T cell receptor beta chains share one sample of origin, sequenced in a study of T cells in Graves' hyperthyroidism and ophthalmopathy. From RNA transcripts, TCR beta CDR3 regions were amplified. A first-round RT-PCR of the TCR CDR3 used the HTBI primer set. TCRdb re-called the multiplex PCR reads through MiXCR, storing one row per CDR3 protein. The sample contains around 350,000 distinct CDR3 sequences, approximately 17% of which appear only once. Sequenced input: blood. The origin of the receptors is a woman aged 30 to 39 with Graves' hyperthyroidism that later progressed to Graves' ophthalmopathy.

Only a few counts were recorded for this clonotype. Germline and junction disagree at one end, which may indicate a read error. The V and J genes are TRBV11-2 and TRBJ2-1, with 7 positions matching TRBD1. Germline V lookup: CDR1 SGHAT, CDR2 FQNNGV. There are 15 residues in the CDR3. The CDR3 here is CASSTRQGIYNEQFF. CDR3 nucleotide sequence: TGCGCCAGCAGCACCCGACAGGGAATTTATAATGAGCAGTTCTTC. Variable domain in full (rest from reference TRBV11-2 and TRBJ2-1): EAGVAQSPRYKIIEKRQSVAFWCNPISGHATLYWYQQILGQGPKLLIQFQNNGVVDDSQLPKDRFSAERLKGVDSTLKIQPAKLEDSAVYLCASSTRQGIYNEQFFGPGTRLTVL.

This chain connects TRBV7-2 to TRBJ1-1, with a tentative D call TRBD1 (6 bases). CDR1 and CDR2 (germline): SGHTA, FQGNSA. CDR3 length: 15 amino acids. V lost 4 bases to trimming and J lost 2 bases, with 14 bases between them. CDR3 bases: TGTGCCAGCAGCTCTCGGACAGCAGTAAACACTGAAGCTTTCTTT. Protein: CASSSRTAVNTEAFF.

This clonotype was seen a few times. The rearrangement uses TRBV12-3 or TRBV12-4 and TRBJ2-2; D is unresolved. The CDR3 consists of 14 residues. Trimming shortened V by 0 bases and J by 7 bases, and 9 bases separated the two germline ends. The CDR3 is CASSLASRVGELFF. In nucleotides, the CDR3 is TGTGCCAGCAGTTTAGCGAGCAGAGTCGGGGAGCTGTTTTTT.

J is TRBJ1-2 and V is TRBV7-9, with 10 bases aligning to TRBD1. Germline loops: CDR1 SEHNR, CDR2 FQNEAQ (reference sequence). This CDR3 comprises 15 residues. Unmatched junction bases numbered 5, after V lost 2 bases and J lost 5 bases. The CDR3 coding sequence is TGTGCCAGCAGCTTAAACTGGACAGGGGGTTATGGCTACACCTTC. Its protein is CASSLNWTGGYGYTF. Together with reference TRBV7-9 and TRBJ1-2, the CDR3 gives the full variable domain: DTGVSQNPRHKITKRGQNVTFRCDPISEHNRLYWYRQTLGQGPEFLTYFQNEAQLEKSRLLSDRFSAERPKGSFSTLEIQRTEQGDSAMYLCASSLNWTGGYGYTFGSGTRLTVV.

The CDR3 loop is CASSQQVFGNTEAFF. The CDR3 region has the DNA TGTGCCAGTAGTCAACAGGTATTCGGGAACACTGAAGCTTTCTTT. The chain recombines TRBV19 with TRBJ1-1, with TRBD1 as a possible D gene (5 bases). The V and J ends lost 5 bases and 1 base respectively, with 14 bases between them. This CDR3 is 15 amino acids long. Germline-derived CDR1 and CDR2 are LNHDA and SQIVND (reference sequence).

This chain joins TRBV29-1 and TRBJ2-7, with D possibly matching TRBD2 (5 bases). The V and J ends lost 7 bases and 0 bases respectively, with 13 bases between them. The CDR3 is made up of 13 amino acids. Germline V CDR1 and CDR2: SQVTM, ANQGSEA. CDR3 nucleotide sequence: TGCAGCGCCTGGACGGGGAGCTCCTACGAGCAGTACTTC. Amino acid sequence: CSAWTGSSYEQYF.

There are many counts of this clonotype. The chain couples TRBV28 to TRBJ2-3; 7 positions match TRBD1. The trim removed 7 bases at V and 3 bases at J, leaving 10 bases unmatched. In germline, CDR1 is MDHEN, CDR2 SYDVKM. This CDR3 has 15 amino acids. CDR3 DNA: TGTGCCAGCACTCCCGGGACAGCTGCTACAGATACGCAGTATTTT. Translated, it gives CASTPGTAATDTQYF.